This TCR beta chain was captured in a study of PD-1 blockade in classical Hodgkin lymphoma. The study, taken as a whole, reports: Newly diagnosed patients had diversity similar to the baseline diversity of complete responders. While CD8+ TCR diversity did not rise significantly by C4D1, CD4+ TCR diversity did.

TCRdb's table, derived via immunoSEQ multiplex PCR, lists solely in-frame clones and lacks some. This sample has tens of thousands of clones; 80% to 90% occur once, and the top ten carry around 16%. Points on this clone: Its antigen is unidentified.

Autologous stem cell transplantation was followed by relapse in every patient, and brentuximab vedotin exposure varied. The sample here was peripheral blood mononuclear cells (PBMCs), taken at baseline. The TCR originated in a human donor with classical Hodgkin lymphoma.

The DNA for the CDR3 is TGCGCCAGCAGCTTGGCCCCGGCAGGGGGCGAGACCCAGTACTTC. This codes for CASSLAPAGGETQYF. The rearrangement joins TRBV5-1 to TRBJ2-5; 8 nucleotides match TRBD1. This CDR3 contains 15 residues. V lost 0 bases to trimming and J lost 5 bases; unmatched junction nucleotides: 6. CDR1 and CDR2 from the germline V gene are SGHRS and YFSETQ.